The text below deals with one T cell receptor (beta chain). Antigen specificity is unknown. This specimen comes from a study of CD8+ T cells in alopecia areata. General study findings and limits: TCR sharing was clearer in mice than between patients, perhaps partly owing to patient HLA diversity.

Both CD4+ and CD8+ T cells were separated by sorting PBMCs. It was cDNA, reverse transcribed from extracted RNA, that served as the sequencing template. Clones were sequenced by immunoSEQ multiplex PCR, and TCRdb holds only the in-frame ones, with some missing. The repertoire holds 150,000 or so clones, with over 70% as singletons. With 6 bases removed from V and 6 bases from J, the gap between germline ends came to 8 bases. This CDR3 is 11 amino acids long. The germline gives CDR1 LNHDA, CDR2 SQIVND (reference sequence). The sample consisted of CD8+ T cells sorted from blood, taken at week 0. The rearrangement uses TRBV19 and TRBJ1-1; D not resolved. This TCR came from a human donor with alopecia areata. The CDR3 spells CASSLKSEAFF. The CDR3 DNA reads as TGTGCCAGTAGCCTGAAATCTGAAGCTTTCTTT.